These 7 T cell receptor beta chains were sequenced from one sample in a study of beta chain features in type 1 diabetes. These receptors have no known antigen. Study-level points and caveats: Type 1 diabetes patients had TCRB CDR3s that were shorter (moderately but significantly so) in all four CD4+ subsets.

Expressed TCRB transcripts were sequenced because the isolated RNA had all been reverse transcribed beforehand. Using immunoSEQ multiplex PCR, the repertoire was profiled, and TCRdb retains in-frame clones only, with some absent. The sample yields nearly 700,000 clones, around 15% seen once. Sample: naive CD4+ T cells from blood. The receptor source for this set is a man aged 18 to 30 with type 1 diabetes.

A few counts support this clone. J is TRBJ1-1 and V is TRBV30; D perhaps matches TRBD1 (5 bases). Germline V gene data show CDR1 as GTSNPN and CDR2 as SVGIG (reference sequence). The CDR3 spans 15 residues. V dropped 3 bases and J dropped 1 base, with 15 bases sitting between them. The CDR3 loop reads CAWRMGGFRNTEAFF. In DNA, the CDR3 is TGTGCCTGGAGGATGGGGGGTTTTAGGAACACTGAAGCTTTCTTT.

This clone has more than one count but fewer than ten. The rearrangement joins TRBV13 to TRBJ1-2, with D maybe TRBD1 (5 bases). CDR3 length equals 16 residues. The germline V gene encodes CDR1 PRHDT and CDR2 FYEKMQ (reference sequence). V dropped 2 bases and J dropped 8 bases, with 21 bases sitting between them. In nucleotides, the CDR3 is TGTGCCAGCAGCTTATTTGTATTGTCAGGGCATCAGGGCTACACCTTC. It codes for CASSLFVLSGHQGYTF.

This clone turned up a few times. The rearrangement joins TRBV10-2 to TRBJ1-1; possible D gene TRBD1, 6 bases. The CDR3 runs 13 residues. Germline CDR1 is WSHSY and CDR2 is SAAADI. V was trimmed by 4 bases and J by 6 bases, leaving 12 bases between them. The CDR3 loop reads CASSVYEGAEAFF. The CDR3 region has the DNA TGCGCCAGCAGTGTGTACGAGGGGGCTGAAGCTTTCTTT.

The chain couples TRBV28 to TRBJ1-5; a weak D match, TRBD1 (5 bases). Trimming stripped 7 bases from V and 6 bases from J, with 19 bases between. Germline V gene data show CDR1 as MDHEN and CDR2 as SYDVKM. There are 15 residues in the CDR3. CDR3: CASTTPGGGPQPQHF. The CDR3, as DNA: TGTGCCAGCACCACACCCGGGGGAGGGCCTCAGCCCCAGCATTTT.

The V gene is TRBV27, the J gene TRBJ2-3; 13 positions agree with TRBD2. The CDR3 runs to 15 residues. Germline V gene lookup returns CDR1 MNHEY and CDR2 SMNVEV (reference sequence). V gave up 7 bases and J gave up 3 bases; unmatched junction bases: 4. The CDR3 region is CASTSGLAGTDTQYF. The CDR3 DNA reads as TGTGCCAGCACCTCGGGACTAGCGGGGACAGATACGCAGTATTTT.

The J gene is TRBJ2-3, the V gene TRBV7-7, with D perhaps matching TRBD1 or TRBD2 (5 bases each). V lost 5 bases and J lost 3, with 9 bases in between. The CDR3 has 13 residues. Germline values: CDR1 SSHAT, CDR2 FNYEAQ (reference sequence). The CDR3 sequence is CASSPGTTDTQYF. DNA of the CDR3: TGTGCCAGCAGCCCAGGGACGACAGATACGCAGTATTTT.

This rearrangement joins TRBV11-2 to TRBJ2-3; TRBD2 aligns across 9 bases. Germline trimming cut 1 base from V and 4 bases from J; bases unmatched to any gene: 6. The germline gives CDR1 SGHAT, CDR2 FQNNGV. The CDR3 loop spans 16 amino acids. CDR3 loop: CASSLASSGVADTQYF. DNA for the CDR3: TGTGCCAGCAGCTTAGCGTCTAGCGGGGTGGCAGATACGCAGTATTTT.